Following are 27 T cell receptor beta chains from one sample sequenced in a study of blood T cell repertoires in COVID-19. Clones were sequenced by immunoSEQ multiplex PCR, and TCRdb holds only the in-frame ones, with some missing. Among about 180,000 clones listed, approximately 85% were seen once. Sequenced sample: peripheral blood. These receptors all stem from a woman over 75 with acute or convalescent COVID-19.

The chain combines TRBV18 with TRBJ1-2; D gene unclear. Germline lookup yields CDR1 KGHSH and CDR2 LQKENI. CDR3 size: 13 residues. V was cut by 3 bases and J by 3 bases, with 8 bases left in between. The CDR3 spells CASSPDGDYGYTF. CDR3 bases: TGTGCCAGCTCACCCGACGGAGACTATGGCTACACCTTC.

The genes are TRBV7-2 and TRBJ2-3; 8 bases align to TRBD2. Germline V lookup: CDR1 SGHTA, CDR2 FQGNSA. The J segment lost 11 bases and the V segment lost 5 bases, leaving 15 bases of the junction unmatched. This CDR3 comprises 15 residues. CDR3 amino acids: CASSPGASGLGWQYF. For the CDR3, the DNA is TGTGCCAGCAGCCCTGGGGCTAGCGGGTTAGGTTGGCAGTATTTT.

CDR3 bases: TGTGCCAGCAGCTTGAATATCAATCAGCCCCAGCATTTT. This codes for CASSLNINQPQHF. The chain links TRBV5-8 to TRBJ1-5; no clear D. Germline assignment: CDR1 SGHTS and CDR2 YDEGEE. Trimming stripped 1 base from V and 3 bases from J, with 5 bases between. The CDR3 is 13 residues long.

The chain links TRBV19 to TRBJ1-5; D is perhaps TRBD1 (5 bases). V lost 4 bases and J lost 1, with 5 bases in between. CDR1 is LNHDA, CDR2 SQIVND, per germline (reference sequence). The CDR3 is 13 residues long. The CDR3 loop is CASSRQSNQPQHF. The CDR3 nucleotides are TGTGCCAGTAGTAGACAGAGCAATCAGCCCCAGCATTTT.

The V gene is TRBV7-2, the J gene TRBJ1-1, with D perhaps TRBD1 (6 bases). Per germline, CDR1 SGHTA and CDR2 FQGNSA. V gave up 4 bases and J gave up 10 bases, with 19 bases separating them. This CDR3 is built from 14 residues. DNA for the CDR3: TGTGCCAGCAGCTCGGGGACACAGACTTGGGGAGCTTTCTTT. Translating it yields CASSSGTQTWGAFF.

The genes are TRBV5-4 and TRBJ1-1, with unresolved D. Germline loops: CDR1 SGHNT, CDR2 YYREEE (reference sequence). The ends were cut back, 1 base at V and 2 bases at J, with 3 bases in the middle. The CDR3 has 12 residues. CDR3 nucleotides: TGTGCCAGCAGCTTGCTTAACACTGAAGCTTTCTTT. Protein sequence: CASSLLNTEAFF.

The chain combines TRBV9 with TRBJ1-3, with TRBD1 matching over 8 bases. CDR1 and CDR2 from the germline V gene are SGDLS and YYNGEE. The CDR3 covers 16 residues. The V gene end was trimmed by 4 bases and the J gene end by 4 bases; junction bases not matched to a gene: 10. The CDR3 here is CASSTRTGSEGNTIYF. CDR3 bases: TGTGCCAGCAGCACCCGGACAGGGTCTGAGGGAAACACCATATATTTT. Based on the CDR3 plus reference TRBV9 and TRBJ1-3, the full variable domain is DSGVTQTPKHLITATGQRVTLRCSPRSGDLSVYWYQQSLDQGLQFLIQYYNGEERAKGNILERFSAQQFPDLHSELNLSSLELGDSALYFCASSTRTGSEGNTIYFGEGSWLTVV.

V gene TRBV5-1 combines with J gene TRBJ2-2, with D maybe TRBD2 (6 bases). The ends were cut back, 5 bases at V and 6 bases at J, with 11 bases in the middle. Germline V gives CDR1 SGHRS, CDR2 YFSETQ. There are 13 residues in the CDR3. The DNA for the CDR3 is TGCGCCAGCAGTGGGGCGGGGCCCGGGGAGCTGTTTTTT. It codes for CASSGAGPGELFF.

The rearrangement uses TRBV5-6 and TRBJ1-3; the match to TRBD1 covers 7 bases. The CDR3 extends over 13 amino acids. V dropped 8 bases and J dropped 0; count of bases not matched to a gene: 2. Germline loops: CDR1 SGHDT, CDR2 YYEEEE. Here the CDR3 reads CASSGGSGNTIYF. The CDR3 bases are TGTGCCAGTTCAGGGGGCTCTGGAAACACCATATATTTT.

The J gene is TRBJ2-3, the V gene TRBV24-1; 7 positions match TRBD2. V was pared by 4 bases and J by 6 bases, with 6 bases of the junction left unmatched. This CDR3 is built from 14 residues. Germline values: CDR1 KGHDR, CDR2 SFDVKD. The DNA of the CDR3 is TGTGCCACCAGTGAGGGCGGGAGTAGGGATACGCAGTATTTT. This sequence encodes CATSEGGSRDTQYF.

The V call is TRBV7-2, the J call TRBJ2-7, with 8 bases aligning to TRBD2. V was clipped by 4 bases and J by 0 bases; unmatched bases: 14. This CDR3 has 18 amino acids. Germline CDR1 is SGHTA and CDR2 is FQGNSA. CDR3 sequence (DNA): TGTGCCAGCAGCTCCACCATACCTCCCAGCGGGAGCTCCTACGAGCAGTACTTC. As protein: CASSSTIPPSGSSYEQYF.

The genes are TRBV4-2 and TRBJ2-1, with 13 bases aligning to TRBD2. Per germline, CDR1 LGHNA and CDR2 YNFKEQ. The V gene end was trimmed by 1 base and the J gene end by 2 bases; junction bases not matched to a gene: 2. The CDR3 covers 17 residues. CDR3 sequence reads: CASSQGTSGSTYNEQFF. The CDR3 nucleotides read TGTGCCAGCAGCCAAGGGACTAGCGGGAGTACCTACAATGAGCAGTTCTTC.

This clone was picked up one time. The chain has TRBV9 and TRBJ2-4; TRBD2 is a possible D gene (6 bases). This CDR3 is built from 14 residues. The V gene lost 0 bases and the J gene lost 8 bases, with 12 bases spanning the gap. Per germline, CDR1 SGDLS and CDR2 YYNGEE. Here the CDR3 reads CASSVGGDVDIQYF. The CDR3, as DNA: TGTGCCAGCAGCGTAGGCGGGGATGTGGACATTCAGTACTTC.

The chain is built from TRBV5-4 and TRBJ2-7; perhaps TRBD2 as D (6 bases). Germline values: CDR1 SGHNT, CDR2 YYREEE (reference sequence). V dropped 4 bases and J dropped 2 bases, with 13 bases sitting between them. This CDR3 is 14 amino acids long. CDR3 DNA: TGTGCCAGCAGCCCCGGGACTCCGACCTACGAGCAGTACTTC. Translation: CASSPGTPTYEQYF. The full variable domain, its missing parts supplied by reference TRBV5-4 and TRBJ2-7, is ETGVTQSPTHLIKTRGQQVTLRCSSQSGHNTVSWYQQALGQGPQFIFQYYREEENGRGNFPPRFSGLQFPNYSSELNVNALELDDSALYLCASSPGTPTYEQYFGPGTRLTVT.

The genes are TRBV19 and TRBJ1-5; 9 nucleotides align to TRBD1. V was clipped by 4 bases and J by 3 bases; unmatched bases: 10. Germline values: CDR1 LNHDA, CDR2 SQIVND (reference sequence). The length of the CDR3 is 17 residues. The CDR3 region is CASSTPAGTGNNQPQHF. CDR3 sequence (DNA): TGTGCCAGTAGTACCCCGGCCGGGACAGGGAACAATCAGCCCCAGCATTTT. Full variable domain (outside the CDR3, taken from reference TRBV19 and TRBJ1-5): DGGITQSPKYLFRKEGQNVTLSCEQNLNHDAMYWYRQDPGQGLRLIYYSQIVNDFQKGDIAEGYSVSREKKESFPLTVTSAQKNPTAFYLCASSTPAGTGNNQPQHFGDGTRLSIL.

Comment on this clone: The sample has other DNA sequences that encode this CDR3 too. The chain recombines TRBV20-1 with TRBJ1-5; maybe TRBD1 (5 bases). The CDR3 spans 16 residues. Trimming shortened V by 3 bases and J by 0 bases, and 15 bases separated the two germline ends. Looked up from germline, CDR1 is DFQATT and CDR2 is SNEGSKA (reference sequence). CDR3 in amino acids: CSASDTGGYSNQPQHF. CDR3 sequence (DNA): TGCAGTGCTAGTGACACCGGGGGGTATAGCAATCAGCCCCAGCATTTT.

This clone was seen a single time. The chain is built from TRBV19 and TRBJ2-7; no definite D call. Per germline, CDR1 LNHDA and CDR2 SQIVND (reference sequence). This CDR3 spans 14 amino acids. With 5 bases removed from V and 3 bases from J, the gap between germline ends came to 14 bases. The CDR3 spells CASSAASAGYEQYF. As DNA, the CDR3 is TGTGCCAGTAGTGCGGCCAGTGCTGGCTACGAGCAGTACTTC.

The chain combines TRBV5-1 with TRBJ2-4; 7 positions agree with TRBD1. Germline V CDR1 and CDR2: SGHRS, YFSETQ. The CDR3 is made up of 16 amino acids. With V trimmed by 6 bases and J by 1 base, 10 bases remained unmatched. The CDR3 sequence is CASKLRPTGAKNIQYF. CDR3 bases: TGCGCCAGCAAATTACGCCCGACAGGGGCCAAAAACATTCAGTACTTC.

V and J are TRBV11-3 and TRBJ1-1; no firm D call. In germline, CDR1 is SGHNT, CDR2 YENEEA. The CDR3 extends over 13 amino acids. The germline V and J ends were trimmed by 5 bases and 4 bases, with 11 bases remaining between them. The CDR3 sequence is CASSREQSTEAFF. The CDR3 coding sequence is TGTGCCAGCAGCCGGGAGCAGTCCACTGAAGCTTTCTTT. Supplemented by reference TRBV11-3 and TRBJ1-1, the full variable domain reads EAGVVQSPRYKIIEKKQPVAFWCNPISGHNTLYWYLQNLGQGPELLIRYENEEAVDDSQLPKDRFSAERLKGVDSTLKIQPAELGDSAVYLCASSREQSTEAFFGQGTRLTVV.

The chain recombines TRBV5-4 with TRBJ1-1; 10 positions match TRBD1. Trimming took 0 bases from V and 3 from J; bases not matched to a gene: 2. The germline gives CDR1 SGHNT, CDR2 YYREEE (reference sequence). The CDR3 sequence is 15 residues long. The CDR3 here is CASSLEGTGDTEAFF. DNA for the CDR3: TGTGCCAGCAGCTTGGAGGGGACAGGGGACACTGAAGCTTTCTTT.

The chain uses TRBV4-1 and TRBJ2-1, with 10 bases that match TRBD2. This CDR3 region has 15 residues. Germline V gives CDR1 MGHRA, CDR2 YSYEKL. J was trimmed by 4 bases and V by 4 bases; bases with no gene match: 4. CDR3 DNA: TGCGCCAGCAGCCTTACTAGCGGGGCTTACAATGAGCAGTTCTTC. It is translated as CASSLTSGAYNEQFF.

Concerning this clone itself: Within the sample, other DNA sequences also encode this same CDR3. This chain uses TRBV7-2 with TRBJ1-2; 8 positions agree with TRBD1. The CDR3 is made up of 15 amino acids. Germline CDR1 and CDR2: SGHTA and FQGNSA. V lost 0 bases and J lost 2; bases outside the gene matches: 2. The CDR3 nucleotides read TGTGCCAGCAGCTTAGCTAGGACAGGGAACTATGGCTACACCTTC. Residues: CASSLARTGNYGYTF.

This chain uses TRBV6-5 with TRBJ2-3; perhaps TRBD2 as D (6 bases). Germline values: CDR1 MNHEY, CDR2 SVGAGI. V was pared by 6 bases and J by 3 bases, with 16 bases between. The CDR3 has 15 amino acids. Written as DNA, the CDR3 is TGTGCCAGCAGAACCGTCCCGGGACTTACAGATACGCAGTATTTT. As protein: CASRTVPGLTDTQYF.

The DNA of the CDR3 is TGTGCCAGCAGCTCCGATCCGCTCGGGGAGACCCAGTACTTC. It translates to CASSSDPLGETQYF. This chain joins TRBV9 and TRBJ2-5; D is unclear. Germline loops: CDR1 SGDLS, CDR2 YYNGEE. V dropped 4 bases and J dropped 5 bases, with 15 bases sitting between them. This CDR3 region has 14 residues.

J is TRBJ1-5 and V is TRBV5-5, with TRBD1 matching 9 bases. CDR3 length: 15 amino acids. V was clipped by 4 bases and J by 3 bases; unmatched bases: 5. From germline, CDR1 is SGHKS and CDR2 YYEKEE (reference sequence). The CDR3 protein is CASSRGDRVNQPQHF. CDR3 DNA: TGTGCCAGCAGCCGAGGGGACAGGGTCAATCAGCCCCAGCATTTT.

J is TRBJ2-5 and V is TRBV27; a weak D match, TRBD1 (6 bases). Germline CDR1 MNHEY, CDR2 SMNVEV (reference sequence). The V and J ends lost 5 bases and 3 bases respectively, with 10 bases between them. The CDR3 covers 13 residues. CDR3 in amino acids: CASSPGQKETQYF. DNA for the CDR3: TGTGCCAGCAGTCCCGGACAGAAAGAGACCCAGTACTTC.

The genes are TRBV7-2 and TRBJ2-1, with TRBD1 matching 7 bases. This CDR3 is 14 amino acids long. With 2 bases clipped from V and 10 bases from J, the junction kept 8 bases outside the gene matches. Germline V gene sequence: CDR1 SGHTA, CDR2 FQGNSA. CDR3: CASSLLRGGQEQFF. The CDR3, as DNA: TGTGCCAGCAGCTTATTGCGAGGGGGACAGGAGCAGTTCTTC.